One and the same sample provided the 20 T cell receptor beta chains below, sequenced in a study of T-cell reconstitution after alpha-beta-depleted transplantation in children. Using unique molecular identifiers, the investigators prepared the TCRbeta library. MiXCR, run by TCRdb on the PCR reads, gives a single entry per CDR3 protein. Among hundreds of thousands of distinct CDR3 sequences listed, roughly 14% were seen once. The sequencing here drew on PBMCs, taken from the stem cell graft. The receptors derive from a human donor who donated a stem cell graft to a child with Fanconi anemia.

The table lists this clonotype with a few counts. The chain is built from TRBV6-1 and TRBJ2-7, with no clear D. V lost 3 bases, J lost 3 bases, and 15 bases lay in between. Germline lookup yields CDR1 MNHNS and CDR2 SASEGT. This CDR3 has 15 residues. In DNA form, the CDR3 reads TGTGCCAGCAGTGAGGGCCCAGCAGCAATCTACGAGCAGTACGTC. Translated: CASSEGPAAIYEQYV.

This clonotype was detected only a few times. The chain carries TRBV20-1 and TRBJ1-1; D call uncertain. This CDR3 is 16 amino acids long. CDR1 DFQATT and CDR2 SNEGSKA come from the germline V gene (reference sequence). Trimming took 1 base from V and 3 from J, leaving 18 bases between them. The CDR3 bases are TGCAGTGCTAGAGCGATCGGGATCGGAAAGGACACTGAAGCTTTCTTT. This translates into CSARAIGIGKDTEAFF.

This clonotype was seen repeatedly, ten times or more. The chain couples TRBV9 to TRBJ1-3; TRBD1 agrees at 7 bases. CDR1 is SGDLS, CDR2 YYNGEE, per germline. J was trimmed by 2 bases and V by 4 bases; bases with no gene match: 9. The CDR3 is 16 residues long. The CDR3 sequence is CASSPPTGHPGNTIYF. CDR3 bases: TGTGCCAGCAGCCCACCGACAGGGCACCCTGGAAACACCATATATTTT. Supplemented by reference TRBV9 and TRBJ1-3, the full variable domain reads DSGVTQTPKHLITATGQRVTLRCSPRSGDLSVYWYQQSLDQGLQFLIQYYNGEERAKGNILERFSAQQFPDLHSELNLSSLELGDSALYFCASSPPTGHPGNTIYFGEGSWLTVV.

This clonotype was seen many times. V is TRBV9 and J is TRBJ1-2, with 9 bases aligning to TRBD1. Germline values: CDR1 SGDLS, CDR2 YYNGEE. J was trimmed by 6 bases and V by 4 bases; bases with no gene match: 4. CDR3 length equals 13 residues. The CDR3 protein is CASSLRTGDGYTF. The CDR3, as DNA: TGTGCCAGCAGCTTGAGGACAGGGGATGGCTACACCTTC.

This clonotype was counted many times. The chain joins TRBV5-1 to TRBJ2-5, with 9 bases lining up with TRBD1. The CDR3 totals 17 residues. The junction had 13 bases not matched to a gene; V was cut back by 2 bases and J by 5 bases. Germline CDR1 reads SGHRS; CDR2 reads YFSETQ. Here the CDR3 reads CASSLRGQGRSGETQYF. CDR3 coding DNA: TGCGCCAGCAGCTTAAGGGGACAGGGTCGGTCCGGCGAGACCCAGTACTTC. Drawing the rest from reference TRBV5-1 and TRBJ2-5, the complete variable domain is KAGVTQTPRYLIKTRGQQVTLSCSPISGHRSVSWYQQTPGQGLQFLFEYFSETQRNKGNFPGRFSGRQFSNSRSEMNVSTLELGDSALYLCASSLRGQGRSGETQYFGPGTRLLVL.

In nucleotides, the CDR3 is TGTGCCAGCACAGTGAACACCGGGGAGCTGTTTTTT. This gives the protein CASTVNTGELFF. The chain carries TRBV12-3 or TRBV12-4 and TRBJ2-2; D unresolved. CDR3 length equals 12 residues. V lost 7 bases, J lost 1 base, and 4 bases lay in between.

This chain joins TRBV20-1 and TRBJ1-2, with TRBD1 as a possible D gene (6 bases). Germline V CDR1 and CDR2: DFQATT, SNEGSKA (reference sequence). There are 14 residues in the CDR3. Between the trimmed V and J ends, which lost 6 bases and 6 bases, there was a span of 20 bases. The CDR3 DNA follows: TGCAGTGCGCGGGGGCATGGAAAGTCTCATGGCTACACCTTC. Its protein product is CSARGHGKSHGYTF.

This clonotype occurred many times. This chain connects TRBV28 to TRBJ2-3, with a tentative D call TRBD2 (6 bases). V lost 1 base and J lost 3, with 8 bases in between. The germline CDR1 and CDR2 sequences are MDHEN and SYDVKM. The CDR3 consists of 14 residues. This CDR3 reads CASSLSRGTDTQYF. CDR3 nucleotide sequence: TGTGCCAGCAGTTTATCTCGGGGGACAGATACGCAGTATTTT.

This clonotype was recorded a few times. The chain couples TRBV5-1 to TRBJ1-4; the D is unclear. Germline V gene sequence: CDR1 SGHRS, CDR2 YFSETQ. The CDR3 is made up of 15 amino acids. Between the trimmed V and J ends, which lost 0 bases and 6 bases, there was a span of 12 bases. CDR3 bases: TGCGCCAGCAGCTTGGAAGGAGACGGATATGAAAAACTGTTTTTT. Protein sequence: CASSLEGDGYEKLFF.

V and J are TRBV5-1 and TRBJ1-3, with 7 bases that match TRBD1. This CDR3 comprises 15 residues. V trimming: 4 bases; J trimming: 4 bases; junction bases outside the gene matches: 8. Germline V gene sequence: CDR1 SGHRS, CDR2 YFSETQ. The CDR3 DNA is TGCGCCAGCAGCCTCCACGGACAGGACGGAAACACCATATATTTT. It specifies CASSLHGQDGNTIYF.

This clonotype was seen more than once but under ten times. The chain employs TRBV29-1 and TRBJ2-7, with 8 bases fitting TRBD1. Germline V gene data show CDR1 as SQVTM and CDR2 as ANQGSEA. This CDR3 is 12 amino acids long. V shed 5 bases and J 2 bases; nucleotides not matched to a gene: 2. This chain's CDR3 is CSVRTGPYEQYF. The CDR3 DNA reads TGCAGCGTTCGGACAGGGCCCTACGAGCAGTACTTC.

The chain is built from TRBV7-9 and TRBJ2-2; 8 nucleotides match TRBD1. The CDR3 sequence is 17 residues long. The trim removed 7 bases at V and 2 bases at J, leaving 12 bases unmatched. CDR1 is SEHNR, CDR2 FQNEAQ, per germline (reference sequence). The chain's CDR3 is CASTPDRVVGNTGELFF. The DNA for the CDR3 is TGTGCCAGCACCCCGGACAGGGTCGTAGGTAACACCGGGGAGCTGTTTTTT.

The rearrangement uses TRBV7-2 and TRBJ1-1; D possibly corresponds to TRBD1 (5 bases). CDR1 is SGHTA, CDR2 FQGNSA, per germline. V was cut by 0 bases and J by 7 bases, with 12 bases left in between. The CDR3 is 14 amino acids. CDR3 amino acids: CASSLAQGFGEAFF. For the CDR3, the DNA is TGTGCCAGCAGCTTAGCCCAGGGTTTCGGTGAAGCTTTCTTT.

The gene calls are TRBV12-3 or TRBV12-4 and TRBJ1-2; D gene unclear. This CDR3 is 11 amino acids long. Deletions cut 9 bases from V and 5 bases from J, with 10 bases between. CDR3 sequence reads: CASSTHYGYTF. The CDR3 region has the DNA TGTGCCAGTTCGACGCATTATGGCTACACCTTC.

The chain is built from TRBV20-1 and TRBJ2-5, with D perhaps TRBD2 (6 bases). This CDR3 contains 15 residues. The ends were cut back, 6 bases at V and 2 bases at J, with 19 bases in the middle. Germline V lookup: CDR1 DFQATT, CDR2 SNEGSKA (reference sequence). The CDR3 nucleotides are TGCAGTGCCCCCCTCCGGCGGGACTTTCAAGAGACCCAGTACTTC. The encoded protein is CSAPLRRDFQETQYF.

In its sample, this clonotype was seen a few times. The CDR3 coding sequence is TGCAGTGCTCAACTAGCGGGGAAGATCACCGGGGAGCTGTTTTTT. Its protein product is CSAQLAGKITGELFF. This chain joins TRBV20-1 and TRBJ2-2, with 10 bases aligning to TRBD2. J gave up 4 bases and V 5 bases, and 7 bases lay outside the gene matches. Germline CDR1 and CDR2: DFQATT and SNEGSKA (reference sequence). This CDR3 comprises 15 residues.

This clonotype was found many times. The chain has TRBV5-1 and TRBJ2-1; D gene unclear. CDR1 and CDR2 from the germline V gene are SGHRS and YFSETQ. Deletions cut 1 base from V and 8 bases from J, with 13 bases between. This CDR3 region has 14 residues. CDR3 bases: TGCGCCAGCAGCTTGTACTGGGGTCGTGATGAGCAGTTCTTC. The encoded protein is CASSLYWGRDEQFF.

This clonotype was observed at least ten times. The chain couples TRBV3-1 to TRBJ2-5; D not certain. CDR1 is LGHDT and CDR2 is YNNKEL in the germline V gene (reference sequence). V lost 0 bases to trimming and J lost 4 bases, with 12 bases between them. This CDR3 contains 15 residues. The CDR3 is CASSQELDVLETQYF. The DNA of the CDR3 is TGTGCCAGCAGCCAAGAATTGGACGTGTTAGAGACCCAGTACTTC.

The table lists this clonotype with many counts. The chain uses TRBV20-1 and TRBJ2-3; 8 bases are shared with TRBD1. The CDR3 has 16 amino acids. The junction had 10 bases not matched to a gene; V was cut back by 3 bases and J by 2 bases. Germline V CDR1 and CDR2: DFQATT, SNEGSKA (reference sequence). The CDR3 region has the DNA TGCAGTGCTAGTAATCTGCGGACAGGGAACACAGATACGCAGTATTTT. Translating gives CSASNLRTGNTDTQYF.

This clonotype was recorded a few times. The rearrangement links TRBV27 to TRBJ2-6; 8 nucleotides match TRBD1. Germline V gene sequence: CDR1 MNHEY, CDR2 SMNVEV (reference sequence). The CDR3 is made up of 19 amino acids. With 0 bases clipped from V and 1 base from J, the junction kept 8 bases outside the gene matches. The CDR3 region is CASSLSLGQVISGANVLTF. CDR3 in DNA: TGTGCCAGCAGTTTATCTTTGGGACAGGTCATATCTGGGGCCAACGTCCTGACTTTC.